This is a list of T cell receptor beta chains from one sample in a study of blood T cell repertoires in COVID-19. Profiling relied on immunoSEQ multiplex PCR, and the TCRdb table lists in-frame clones only, not all of them. The sample yields 180,000 or so clones, about nine tenths seen once. Input material: peripheral blood. The source of these receptors is a woman in her fifties or sixties with COVID-19, enrolled during active disease. The CDR3 runs from the conserved cysteine through the conserved F or W. D genes are given only for firm matches.

J gene,D gene,V gene,CDR3 protein,CDR3 DNA
TRBJ2-3,.,TRBV19,CASSEGQTSFTDTQYF,TGTGCCAGTAGTGAGGGACAGACTAGTTTCACAGATACGCAGTATTTT
TRBJ2-5,.,TRBV29-1,CSVLRWETQYF,TGCAGCGTCCTCAGGTGGGAGACCCAGTACTTC
TRBJ2-1,.,TRBV6-2/TRBV6-3,CASSRENEQFF,TGTGCCAGCAGCCGGGAGAATGAGCAGTTCTTC
TRBJ1-5,TRBD1,TRBV28,CASSLDRGSQPQHF,TGTGCCAGCAGTTTAGACAGGGGGTCTCAGCCCCAGCATTTT
TRBJ2-7,TRBD1,TRBV28,CASSPPRTGKIVEQYF,TGTGCCAGCAGTCCCCCCCGGACAGGGAAAATAGTCGAGCAGTACTTC
TRBJ1-6,TRBD1,TRBV7-6,CASSLGQGENSPLHF,TGTGCCAGCAGCTTAGGGCAGGGGGAGAATTCACCCCTCCACTTT
TRBJ2-5,.,TRBV29-1,CSAARQRQETQYF,TGCAGCGCTGCCCGACAGAGACAAGAGACCCAGTACTTC
TRBJ2-7,.,TRBV7-2,CASSSIGGRNYEQYF,TGTGCCAGCAGCTCCATTGGAGGACGGAACTACGAGCAGTACTTC
TRBJ1-6,.,TRBV6-5,CASSSNSPLHF,TGTGCCAGCAGCTCTAATTCACCCCTCCACTTT
TRBJ1-2,.,TRBV27,CASSGLKTANYGYTF,TGTGCCAGCAGTGGATTGAAGACAGCTAACTATGGCTACACCTTC
TRBJ1-3,TRBD1,TRBV18,CASSPPDRGRNTIYF,TGTGCCAGCTCACCACCCGACAGGGGGAGAAACACCATATATTTT
TRBJ2-7,TRBD1,TRBV7-2,CASSLAGQGRYEQYF,TGTGCCAGCAGCTTAGCAGGACAGGGAAGGTACGAGCAGTACTTC
TRBJ1-1,.,TRBV27,CASSLGTGTAAFF,TGTGCCAGCAGTTTGGGTACGGGAACGGCAGCTTTCTTT
TRBJ1-1,.,TRBV28,CASSLHGNTEAFF,TGTGCCAGCAGTTTACACGGGAACACTGAAGCTTTCTTT
TRBJ2-5,TRBD2,TRBV7-2,CASSPGLAGEETQYF,TGTGCCAGCAGCCCTGGACTAGCGGGAGAAGAGACCCAGTACTTC
TRBJ1-6,.,TRBV10-2,CASRMSEALHF,TGCGCCAGCAGAATGTCAGAAGCCCTCCACTTT
TRBJ2-7,.,TRBV7-7,CASSLDGFYEQYF,TGTGCTAGCAGCTTAGACGGGTTCTACGAGCAGTACTTC